This entry lists 16 T cell receptor beta chains sequenced from one sample in a study of control samples from healthy donors and cancer patients. Generated by immunoSEQ multiplex PCR, the TCRdb table keeps only in-frame clones and is missing some. Of 130,000 or so clones listed, around nine tenths are singletons. Sequencing input: blood. The source of these receptors is a man aged 50 or older in good health.

The sample holds a few counts of this clone. The chain couples TRBV20-1 to TRBJ2-5; D is uncertain. Germline assignment: CDR1 DFQATT and CDR2 SNEGSKA (reference sequence). With 3 bases removed from V and 2 bases from J, the gap between germline ends came to 10 bases. This CDR3 is built from 13 residues. CDR3 sequence reads: CSASRTSQETQYF. The CDR3 bases are TGCAGTGCTAGTAGGACGTCGCAAGAGACCCAGTACTTC.

The CDR3 DNA reads TGTGCCAGCAGCCAAACCAGCGGGGCAACCTACGAGCAGTACTTC. Its translation: CASSQTSGATYEQYF. The V call is TRBV4-2, the J call TRBJ2-7; TRBD2 matches at 7 bases. V shed 2 bases, J shed 2 bases, and the junction held 6 bases outside the gene matches. Germline lookup yields CDR1 LGHNA and CDR2 YNFKEQ. The CDR3 has 15 residues.

V and J are TRBV5-1 and TRBJ1-6; 9 bases match TRBD1. Germline V CDR1 and CDR2: SGHRS, YFSETQ. V dropped 4 bases and J dropped 4; count of bases not matched to a gene: 6. The length of the CDR3 is 16 residues. This CDR3 reads CASSRTGENYNSPLHF. In nucleotides, the CDR3 is TGCGCCAGCAGCCGGACAGGGGAAAATTATAATTCACCCCTCCACTTT. Full variable domain (remainder filled in from reference TRBV5-1 and TRBJ1-6): KAGVTQTPRYLIKTRGQQVTLSCSPISGHRSVSWYQQTPGQGLQFLFEYFSETQRNKGNFPGRFSGRQFSNSRSEMNVSTLELGDSALYLCASSRTGENYNSPLHFGNGTRLTVT.

This sequence joins TRBV2 and TRBJ1-2, with a tentative D call TRBD1 (5 bases). Germline V CDR1 and CDR2: SNHLY, FYNNEI. CDR3 size: 14 residues. The germline V and J ends were trimmed by 4 bases and 5 bases, with 14 bases remaining between them. The CDR3 nucleotides read TGTGCCAGCAGTGGGGTCGGCAGGGCGTATGGCTACACCTTC. Residues: CASSGVGRAYGYTF.

The chain uses TRBV19 and TRBJ2-1, with D perhaps matching TRBD1 (5 bases). The CDR3 is 14 residues long. The germline CDR1 and CDR2 sequences are LNHDA and SQIVND (reference sequence). With 0 bases removed from V and 6 bases from J, the gap between germline ends came to 9 bases. CDR3 nucleotides: TGTGCCAGTAGTATAGACAGGGCTGTCAATGAGCAGTTCTTC. Its translation: CASSIDRAVNEQFF.

The J gene is TRBJ1-2, the V gene TRBV5-4, with 9 bases fitting TRBD1. Germline V gene lookup returns CDR1 SGHNT and CDR2 YYREEE (reference sequence). V gave up 0 bases and J gave up 7 bases; unmatched junction bases: 13. The CDR3 length is 17 residues. The CDR3 loop is CASSLDSQGAEFSGYTF. In DNA form, the CDR3 reads TGTGCCAGCAGCTTGGATTCACAGGGGGCGGAGTTTTCTGGCTACACCTTC.

The gene calls are TRBV5-1 and TRBJ1-1, with 7 bases matching TRBD1. Trimming at V came to 5 bases and at J to 8 bases, leaving 6 bases not matched to a gene. The germline CDR1 and CDR2 sequences are SGHRS and YFSETQ. The CDR3 is 12 residues long. CDR3 nucleotide sequence: TGCGCCAGCAGGACAGGGAGGGAAGAAGCTTTCTTT. The encoded protein is CASRTGREEAFF.

The chain joins TRBV7-3 to TRBJ1-1; 9 bases are shared with TRBD1. CDR3 length equals 14 residues. With V trimmed by 1 base and J by 7 bases, 4 bases remained unmatched. Germline V gene sequence: CDR1 SGHTA, CDR2 FQGTGA. CDR3 DNA: TGTGCCAGCAGCTTAATTGGGGGACAGGGTGAAGCTTTCTTT. Protein product: CASSLIGGQGEAFF.

The V gene is TRBV10-1, the J gene TRBJ1-1, with 8 positions matching TRBD1. The CDR3 consists of 14 residues. The germline V gene encodes CDR1 WNHNN and CDR2 SYGVQD (reference sequence). V lost 5 bases, J lost 5 bases, and 7 bases stayed unmatched. Here the CDR3 DNA reads TGCGCCAGCAGTTCAGGGGGCGTGCGGACTGAAGCTTTCTTT. Translated: CASSSGGVRTEAFF.

This chain uses TRBV2 with TRBJ2-3; D gene uncertain. From germline, CDR1 is SNHLY and CDR2 FYNNEI. V lost 6 bases, J lost 9 bases, and 10 bases lay in between. The length of the CDR3 is 11 residues. DNA for the CDR3: TGTGCCAGCAGCCCGCGCGAGACGCAGTATTTT. Residues: CASSPRETQYF.

This sequence joins TRBV18 and TRBJ2-5; D not certain. There are 13 residues in the CDR3. The V gene lost 4 bases and the J gene lost 5 bases, with 11 bases spanning the gap. Looked up from germline, CDR1 is KGHSH and CDR2 is LQKENI. This CDR3 is CASSRLQEETQYF. The CDR3 DNA sequence: TGTGCCAGCTCACGCTTGCAGGAGGAGACCCAGTACTTC.

The gene calls are TRBV9 and TRBJ2-6; D is possibly TRBD1 or TRBD2 (5 bases each). Germline assignment: CDR1 SGDLS and CDR2 YYNGEE. The CDR3 is 15 amino acids. The V end was cut by 3 bases, the J end by 3 bases, with 10 bases between. CDR3 sequence: CASSGGFFGANVLTF. The DNA of the CDR3 is TGTGCCAGCAGCGGGGGGTTCTTTGGGGCCAACGTCCTGACTTTC.

The chain recombines TRBV5-6 with TRBJ2-5; 10 bases map to TRBD2. Germline trimming cut 3 bases from V and 3 bases from J; bases unmatched to any gene: 5. The V gene's germline CDR1 is SGHDT and CDR2 YYEEEE. The CDR3 spans 15 residues. The chain's CDR3 is CASSYSGGAKETQYF. The CDR3 DNA reads TGTGCCAGCAGCTACAGCGGGGGGGCCAAAGAGACCCAGTACTTC.

The rearrangement joins TRBV7-8 to TRBJ1-1; 9 bases line up with TRBD1. The CDR3 loop spans 14 amino acids. Germline lookup yields CDR1 SGHVS and CDR2 FQNEAQ. V trimming: 5 bases; J trimming: 5 bases; junction bases outside the gene matches: 6. CDR3 coding DNA: TGTGCCAGCAGCCCGACAGGGGGACGTACTGAAGCTTTCTTT. Encoded protein: CASSPTGGRTEAFF.

This clone was recorded once. This chain joins TRBV19 and TRBJ1-1, with 9 bases fitting TRBD1. The CDR3 sequence is 16 residues long. Germline V gene data show CDR1 as LNHDA and CDR2 as SQIVND (reference sequence). V shed 1 base, J shed 3 bases, and the junction held 6 bases outside the gene matches. In DNA form, the CDR3 reads TGTGCCAGTAGTATAGGGGACAGGGACTCATACACTGAAGCTTTCTTT. This codes for CASSIGDRDSYTEAFF.

The rearrangement links TRBV3-1 (or the pseudogene TRBV3-2) to TRBJ2-5; D call uncertain. In germline, CDR1 is LGHDT, CDR2 YNNKEL (reference sequence). The V end was cut by 1 base, the J end by 3 bases, with 12 bases between. This CDR3 comprises 15 residues. CDR3 in amino acids: CASSQVRGTEETQYF. Written as DNA, the CDR3 is TGTGCCAGCAGCCAAGTTCGAGGTACTGAAGAGACCCAGTACTTC.